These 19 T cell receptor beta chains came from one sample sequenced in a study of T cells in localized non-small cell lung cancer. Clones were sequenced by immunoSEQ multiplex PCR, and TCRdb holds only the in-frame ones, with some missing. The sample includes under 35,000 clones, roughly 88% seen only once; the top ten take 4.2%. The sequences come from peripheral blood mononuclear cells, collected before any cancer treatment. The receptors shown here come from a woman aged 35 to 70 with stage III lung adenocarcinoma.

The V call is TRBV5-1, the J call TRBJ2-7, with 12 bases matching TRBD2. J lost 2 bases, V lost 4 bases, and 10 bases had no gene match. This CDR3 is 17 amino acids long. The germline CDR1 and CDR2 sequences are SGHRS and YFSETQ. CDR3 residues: CASSLIWTSGAAYEQYF. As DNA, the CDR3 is TGCGCCAGCAGCCTAATTTGGACTAGCGGGGCAGCCTACGAGCAGTACTTC.

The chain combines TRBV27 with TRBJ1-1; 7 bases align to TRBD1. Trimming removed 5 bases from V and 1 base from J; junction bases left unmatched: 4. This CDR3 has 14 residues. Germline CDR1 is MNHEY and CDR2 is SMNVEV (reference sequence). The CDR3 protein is CASSLYRGNTEAFF. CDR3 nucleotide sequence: TGTGCCAGCAGTCTATACAGGGGGAACACTGAAGCTTTCTTT.

The CDR3 DNA reads as TGTGCCAGCAGTGACCAGGGCTCCAATGGCTACACCTTC. It yields the protein CASSDQGSNGYTF. V is TRBV2 and J is TRBJ1-2; D possibly corresponds to TRBD1 (5 bases). CDR3 length equals 13 residues. Trimming left V 3 bases short and J 6 bases short, with 11 bases between. Germline CDR1 and CDR2: SNHLY and FYNNEI.

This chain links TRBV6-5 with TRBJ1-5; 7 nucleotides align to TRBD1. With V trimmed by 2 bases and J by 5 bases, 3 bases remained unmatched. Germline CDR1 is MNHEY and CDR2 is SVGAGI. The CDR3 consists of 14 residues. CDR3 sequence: CASSYGRGHQPQHF. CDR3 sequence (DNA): TGTGCCAGCAGTTACGGAAGGGGGCATCAGCCCCAGCATTTT.

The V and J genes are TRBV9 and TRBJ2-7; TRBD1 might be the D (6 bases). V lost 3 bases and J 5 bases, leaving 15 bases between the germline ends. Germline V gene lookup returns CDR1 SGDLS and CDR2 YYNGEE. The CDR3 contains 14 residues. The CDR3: CASSAQQGPDEQYF. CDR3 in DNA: TGTGCCAGCAGCGCCCAACAGGGCCCCGACGAGCAGTACTTC.

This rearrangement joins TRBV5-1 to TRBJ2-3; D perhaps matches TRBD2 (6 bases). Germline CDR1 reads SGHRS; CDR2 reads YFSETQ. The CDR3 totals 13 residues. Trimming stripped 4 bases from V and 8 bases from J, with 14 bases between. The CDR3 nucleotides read TGCGCCAGCAGCGCGGGACTTGACGGTACGCAGTATTTT. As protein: CASSAGLDGTQYF.

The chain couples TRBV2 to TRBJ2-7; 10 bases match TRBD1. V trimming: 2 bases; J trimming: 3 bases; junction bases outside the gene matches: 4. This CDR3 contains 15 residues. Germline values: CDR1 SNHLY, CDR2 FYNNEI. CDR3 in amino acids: CASSELTGGFYEQYF. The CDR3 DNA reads TGTGCCAGCAGTGAACTGACAGGGGGCTTCTACGAGCAGTACTTC.

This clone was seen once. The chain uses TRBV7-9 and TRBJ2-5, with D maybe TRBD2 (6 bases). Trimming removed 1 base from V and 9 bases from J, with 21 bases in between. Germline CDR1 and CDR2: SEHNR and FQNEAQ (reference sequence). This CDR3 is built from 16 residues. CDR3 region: CASSLGLRFPAGSQYF. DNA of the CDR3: TGTGCCAGCAGCTTAGGATTGAGGTTCCCCGCGGGGTCCCAGTACTTC. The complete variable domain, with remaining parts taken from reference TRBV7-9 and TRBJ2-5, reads DTGVSQNPRHKITKRGQNVTFRCDPISEHNRLYWYRQTLGQGPEFLTYFQNEAQLEKSRLLSDRFSAERPKGSFSTLEIQRTEQGDSAMYLCASSLGLRFPAGSQYFGPGTRLLVL.

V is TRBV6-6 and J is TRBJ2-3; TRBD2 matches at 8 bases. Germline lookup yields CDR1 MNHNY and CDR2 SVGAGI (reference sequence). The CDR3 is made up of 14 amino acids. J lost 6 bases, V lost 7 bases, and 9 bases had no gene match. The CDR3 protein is CASTKRGREDTQYF. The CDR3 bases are TGTGCCAGCACCAAGCGGGGGCGGGAGGATACGCAGTATTTT.

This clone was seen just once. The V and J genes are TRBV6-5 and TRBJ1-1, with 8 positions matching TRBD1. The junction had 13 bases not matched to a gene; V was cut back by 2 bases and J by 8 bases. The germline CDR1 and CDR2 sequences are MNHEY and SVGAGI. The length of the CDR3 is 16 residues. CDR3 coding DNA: TGTGCCAGCAGTTACGAAACGGGGCAGGGGGCAGCAGAAGCTTTCTTT. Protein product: CASSYETGQGAAEAFF.

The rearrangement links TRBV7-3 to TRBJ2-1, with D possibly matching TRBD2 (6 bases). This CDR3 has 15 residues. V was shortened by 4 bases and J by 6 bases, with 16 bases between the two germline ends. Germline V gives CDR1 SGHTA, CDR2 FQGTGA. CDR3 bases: TGTGCCAGCAGCTCCTTAGGGGAGGTGGGCAATGAGCAGTTCTTC. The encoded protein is CASSSLGEVGNEQFF.

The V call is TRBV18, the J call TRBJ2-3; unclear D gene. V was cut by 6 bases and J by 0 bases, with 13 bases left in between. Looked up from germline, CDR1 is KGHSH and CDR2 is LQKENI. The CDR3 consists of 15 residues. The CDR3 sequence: CASSLTVVSTDTQYF. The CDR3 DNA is TGTGCCAGCTCTCTGACCGTCGTAAGCACAGATACGCAGTATTTT.

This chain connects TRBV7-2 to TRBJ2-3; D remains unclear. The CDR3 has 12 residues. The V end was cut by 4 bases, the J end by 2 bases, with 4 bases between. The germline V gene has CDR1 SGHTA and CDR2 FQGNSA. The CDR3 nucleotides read TGTGCCAGCAGCTCATACACAGATACGCAGTATTTT. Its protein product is CASSSYTDTQYF.

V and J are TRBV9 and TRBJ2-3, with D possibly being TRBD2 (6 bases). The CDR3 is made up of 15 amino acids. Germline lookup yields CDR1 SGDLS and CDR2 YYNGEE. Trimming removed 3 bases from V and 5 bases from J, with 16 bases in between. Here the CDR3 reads CASSALSVGGDTQYF. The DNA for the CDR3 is TGTGCCAGCAGCGCCCTATCCGTCGGGGGAGATACGCAGTATTTT.

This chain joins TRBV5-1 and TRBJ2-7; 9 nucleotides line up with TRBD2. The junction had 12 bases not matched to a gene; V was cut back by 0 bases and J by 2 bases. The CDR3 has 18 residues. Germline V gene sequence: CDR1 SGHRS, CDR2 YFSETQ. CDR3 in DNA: TGCGCCAGCAGCTTGGACCCACAAGGGGCGGGAGGGACCTACGAGCAGTACTTC. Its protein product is CASSLDPQGAGGTYEQYF.

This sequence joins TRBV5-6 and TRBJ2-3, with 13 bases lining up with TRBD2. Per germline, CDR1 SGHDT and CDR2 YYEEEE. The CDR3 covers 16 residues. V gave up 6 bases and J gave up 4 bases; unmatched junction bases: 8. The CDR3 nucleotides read TGTGCCAGCACCCGACTAGCGGGAGGAGGGTCAGATACGCAGTATTTT. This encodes CASTRLAGGGSDTQYF. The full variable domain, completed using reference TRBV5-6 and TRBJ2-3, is DAGVTQSPTHLIKTRGQQVTLRCSPKSGHDTVSWYQQALGQGPQFIFQYYEEEERQRGNFPDRFSGHQFPNYSSELNVNALLLGDSALYLCASTRLAGGGSDTQYFGPGTRLTVL.

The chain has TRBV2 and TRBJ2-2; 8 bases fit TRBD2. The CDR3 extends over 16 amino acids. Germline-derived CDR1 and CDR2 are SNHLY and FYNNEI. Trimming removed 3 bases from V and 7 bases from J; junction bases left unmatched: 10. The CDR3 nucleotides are TGTGCCAGCAGTGAGATCCTAGCGGGCCCCGACGGGGAGCTGTTTTTT. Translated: CASSEILAGPDGELFF. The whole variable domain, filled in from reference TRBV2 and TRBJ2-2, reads EPEVTQTPSHQVTQMGQEVILRCVPISNHLYFYWYRQILGQKVEFLVSFYNNEISEKSEIFDDQFSVERPDGSNFTLKIRSTKLEDSAMYFCASSEILAGPDGELFFGEGSRLTVL.

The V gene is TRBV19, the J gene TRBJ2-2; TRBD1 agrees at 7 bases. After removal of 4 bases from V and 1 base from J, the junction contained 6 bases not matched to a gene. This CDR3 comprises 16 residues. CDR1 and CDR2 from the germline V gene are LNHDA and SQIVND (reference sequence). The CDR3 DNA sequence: TGTGCCAGTAGTACATCCCGACAGGGGAACACCGGGGAGCTGTTTTTT. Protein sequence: CASSTSRQGNTGELFF. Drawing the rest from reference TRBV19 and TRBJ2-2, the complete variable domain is DGGITQSPKYLFRKEGQNVTLSCEQNLNHDAMYWYRQDPGQGLRLIYYSQIVNDFQKGDIAEGYSVSREKKESFPLTVTSAQKNPTAFYLCASSTSRQGNTGELFFGEGSRLTVL.

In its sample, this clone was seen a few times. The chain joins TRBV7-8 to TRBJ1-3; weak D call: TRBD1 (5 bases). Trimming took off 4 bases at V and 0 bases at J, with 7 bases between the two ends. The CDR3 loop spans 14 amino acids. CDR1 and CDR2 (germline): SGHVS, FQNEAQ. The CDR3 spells CASSSRGSGNTIYF. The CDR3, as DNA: TGTGCCAGCAGCTCAAGGGGCTCTGGAAACACCATATATTTT.